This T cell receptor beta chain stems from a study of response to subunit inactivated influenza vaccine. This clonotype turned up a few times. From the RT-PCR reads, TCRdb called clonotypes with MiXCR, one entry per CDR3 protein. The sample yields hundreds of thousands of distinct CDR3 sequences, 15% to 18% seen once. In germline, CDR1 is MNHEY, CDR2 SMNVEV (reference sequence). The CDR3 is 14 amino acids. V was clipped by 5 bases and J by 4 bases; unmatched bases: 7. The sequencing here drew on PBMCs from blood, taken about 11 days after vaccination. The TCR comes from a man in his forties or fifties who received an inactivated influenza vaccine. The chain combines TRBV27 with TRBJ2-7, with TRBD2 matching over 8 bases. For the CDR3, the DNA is TGTGCCAGCAGTGCCGGGACTAGGGGTTACGAGCAGTACTTC. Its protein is CASSAGTRGYEQYF.